A single sample gave rise to the 17 T cell receptor beta chains below, sequenced in a study of cytomegalovirus exposure and HLA in healthy donors listed by TCRdb under 2017. Library creation used the immunoSEQ multiplex PCR assay. The multiplex PCR relied on a mix of 60 forward primers for TCR Vbeta segments and 13 reverse primers for TCR Jbeta segments. The table was pulled from immuneACCESS by TCRdb, which kept in-frame rearrangements only. Such tables lose some clones; where checked, under half of the loss comes from unresolved V genes, and the rest has no known cause. For this sample there are around 150,000 clones; about 75% appear just once. The top ten hold under 1.5% of the sample. Sequenced: PBMCs. The receptors come from a man younger than 35 in good health and CMV-seronegative.

The genes are TRBV18 and TRBJ2-7; D might be TRBD2 (6 bases). The CDR3 is made up of 14 amino acids. Germline V CDR1 and CDR2: KGHSH, LQKENI. V was trimmed by 2 bases and J by 3 bases, leaving 11 bases between them. The CDR3 protein is CASSPVAGRYEQYF. CDR3 in DNA: TGTGCCAGCTCACCAGTGGCGGGACGCTACGAGCAGTACTTC.

The chain joins TRBV5-1 to TRBJ2-1, with TRBD2 matching over 7 bases. Germline V gene data show CDR1 as SGHRS and CDR2 as YFSETQ. The CDR3 runs 15 residues. V shed 4 bases, J shed 5 bases, and the junction held 9 bases outside the gene matches. The CDR3 loop reads CASSGRGTGDNEQFF. The CDR3 DNA is TGCGCCAGCAGCGGGAGGGGCACGGGGGACAATGAGCAGTTCTTC.

This clone showed up just once. This rearrangement joins TRBV9 to TRBJ1-2; D uncertain. Germline CDR1 and CDR2: SGDLS and YYNGEE. V shed 0 bases and J shed 4 bases, with 7 bases lying between them. CDR3 length: 13 amino acids. The CDR3 region has the DNA TGTGCCAGCAGCGTAGTGGGAGGCTATGGCTACACCTTC. It is translated as CASSVVGGYGYTF.

The CDR3 spells CASSPSGPYEQYF. CDR3 DNA: TGTGCCAGCAGTCCAAGCGGCCCCTACGAGCAGTACTTC. The chain links TRBV6-5 to TRBJ2-7, with D possibly matching TRBD2 (5 bases). This CDR3 has 13 amino acids. Germline assignment: CDR1 MNHEY and CDR2 SVGAGI. Trimming removed 5 bases from V and 2 bases from J, with 10 bases in between.

V gene TRBV9 combines with J gene TRBJ2-1, with TRBD2 matching 7 bases. The CDR3 spans 17 residues. The germline V gene encodes CDR1 SGDLS and CDR2 YYNGEE. Trimming cost V 0 bases and J 4 bases; bases outside gene matches: 10. CDR3 loop: CASSVGEAREFYNEQFF. CDR3 DNA: TGTGCCAGCAGCGTAGGAGAGGCGCGGGAGTTTTACAATGAGCAGTTCTTC.

V usage is TRBV5-1 and J usage is TRBJ2-7; 7 bases are a match to TRBD2. The ends lost 0 bases at V and 6 bases at J; junction bases unmatched: 6. The CDR3 totals 14 residues. The V gene's germline CDR1 is SGHRS and CDR2 YFSETQ. In nucleotides, the CDR3 is TGCGCCAGCAGCTTGGGCGGGGAGGGATCCGAGCAGTACTTC. Amino acid sequence: CASSLGGEGSEQYF. The full variable domain, completed using reference TRBV5-1 and TRBJ2-7, is KAGVTQTPRYLIKTRGQQVTLSCSPISGHRSVSWYQQTPGQGLQFLFEYFSETQRNKGNFPGRFSGRQFSNSRSEMNVSTLELGDSALYLCASSLGGEGSEQYFGPGTRLTVT.

A few counts support this clone. The chain is built from TRBV9 and TRBJ2-5, with 10 bases aligning to TRBD1. The ends lost 0 bases at V and 1 base at J; junction bases unmatched: 6. CDR1 is SGDLS and CDR2 is YYNGEE in the germline V gene. CDR3 length: 17 amino acids. The CDR3 spells CASSVGQGAPGQETQYF. In DNA, the CDR3 is TGTGCCAGCAGCGTAGGACAGGGGGCGCCCGGCCAAGAGACCCAGTACTTC.

V is TRBV30 and J is TRBJ1-1, with D possibly matching TRBD1 (5 bases). CDR1 and CDR2 from the germline V gene are GTSNPN and SVGIG (reference sequence). Trimming shortened V by 5 bases and J by 6 bases, and 10 bases separated the two germline ends. The CDR3 has 11 residues. The CDR3 loop reads CAWERGAEAFF. The CDR3 DNA reads TGTGCCTGGGAGCGGGGGGCTGAAGCTTTCTTT.

This clone was observed a handful of times. Distinct nucleotide sequences in the sample also encode this CDR3. The chain is built from TRBV4-1 and TRBJ1-3; D not resolved. The CDR3 loop spans 16 amino acids. V shed 1 base and J shed 7 bases, with 17 bases lying between them. Germline V gene sequence: CDR1 MGHRA, CDR2 YSYEKL. The CDR3 DNA sequence: TGCGCCAGCAGCCAAGCTTTGATGTCGGGTGGGAACACCATATATTTT. As protein: CASSQALMSGGNTIYF.

V is TRBV9 and J is TRBJ2-3; D may be TRBD2 (6 bases). CDR1 is SGDLS and CDR2 is YYNGEE in the germline V gene. The CDR3 extends over 18 amino acids. Trimming removed 4 bases at V and 5 bases at J, with 26 bases between. As DNA, the CDR3 is TGTGCCAGCAGCCCCAATTTTGGGATTCCGGGAGCCGGAGATACGCAGTATTTT. The encoded protein is CASSPNFGIPGAGDTQYF.

This clone was counted once. This rearrangement joins TRBV2 to TRBJ2-1; D gene unclear. Germline lookup yields CDR1 SNHLY and CDR2 FYNNEI. The V gene lost 6 bases and the J gene lost 5 bases, with 2 bases spanning the gap. The CDR3 loop spans 10 amino acids. The DNA of the CDR3 is TGTGCCAGCAGCGACAATGAGCAGTTCTTC. Residues: CASSDNEQFF.

This sequence joins TRBV9 and TRBJ2-1; TRBD2 matches at 8 bases. Germline values: CDR1 SGDLS, CDR2 YYNGEE. This CDR3 comprises 16 residues. The ends lost 3 bases at V and 8 bases at J; junction bases unmatched: 13. The CDR3 DNA reads as TGTGCCAGCAGCGGACGTCGGACTAGCCTTTGGGATGAGCAGTTCTTC. The encoded protein is CASSGRRTSLWDEQFF.

The CDR3 loop reads CASSAPQGIAYGYTF. The CDR3 DNA reads TGTGCCAGCAGCGCCCCACAGGGGATTGCCTATGGCTACACCTTC. The rearrangement uses TRBV7-9 and TRBJ1-2; 7 bases fit TRBD1. J was trimmed by 4 bases and V by 5 bases; bases with no gene match: 10. This CDR3 is 15 amino acids long. Germline values: CDR1 SEHNR, CDR2 FQNEAQ (reference sequence).

The V gene is TRBV19, the J gene TRBJ1-1; TRBD1 is a possible D gene (6 bases). The CDR3 has 14 residues. Germline CDR1 LNHDA, CDR2 SQIVND (reference sequence). With 3 bases removed from V and 6 bases from J, the gap between germline ends came to 14 bases. The DNA for the CDR3 is TGTGCCAGTAGTATCCAAGGACAGTCGGCTGAAGCTTTCTTT. Amino acids: CASSIQGQSAEAFF.

This clone appeared a single time. The V and J genes are TRBV5-5 and TRBJ2-1; the D gene is possibly TRBD2 (5 bases). Germline V gene lookup returns CDR1 SGHKS and CDR2 YYEKEE (reference sequence). V was shortened by 0 bases and J by 8 bases, with 12 bases between the two germline ends. The CDR3 spans 14 residues. The CDR3 DNA sequence: TGTGCCAGCAGCTTGGCTTCTAGCTTCGATGAGCAGTTCTTC. Translating gives CASSLASSFDEQFF.

This clone was detected only once. This chain links TRBV27 with TRBJ2-2; 10 nucleotides match TRBD1. In germline, CDR1 is MNHEY, CDR2 SMNVEV (reference sequence). The CDR3 loop spans 16 amino acids. V was pared by 4 bases and J by 6 bases, with 8 bases of the junction left unmatched. The CDR3, as DNA: TGTGCCAGCAGTTCTGGACAGGGGGTTGATGCCGGGGAGCTGTTTTTT. It specifies CASSSGQGVDAGELFF.

The J gene is TRBJ1-5, the V gene TRBV18, with TRBD1 identical over 10 bases. Germline CDR1 and CDR2: KGHSH and LQKENI. The CDR3 contains 16 residues. With 2 bases clipped from V and 4 bases from J, the junction kept 5 bases outside the gene matches. Here the CDR3 DNA reads TGTGCCAGCTCACCAGCCGGGACAGGGGCTAATCAGCCCCAGCATTTT. It encodes CASSPAGTGANQPQHF.